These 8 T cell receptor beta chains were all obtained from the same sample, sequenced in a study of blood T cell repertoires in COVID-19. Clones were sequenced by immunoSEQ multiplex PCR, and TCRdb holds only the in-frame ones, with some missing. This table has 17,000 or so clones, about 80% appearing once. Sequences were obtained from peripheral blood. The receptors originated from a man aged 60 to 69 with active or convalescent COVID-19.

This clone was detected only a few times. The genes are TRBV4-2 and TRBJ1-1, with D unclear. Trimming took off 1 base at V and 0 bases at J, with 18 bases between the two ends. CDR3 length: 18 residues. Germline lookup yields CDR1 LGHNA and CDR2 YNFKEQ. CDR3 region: CASSQVSSRGSMNTEAFF. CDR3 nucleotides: TGTGCCAGCAGCCAAGTCTCTAGCCGGGGATCTATGAACACTGAAGCTTTCTTT.

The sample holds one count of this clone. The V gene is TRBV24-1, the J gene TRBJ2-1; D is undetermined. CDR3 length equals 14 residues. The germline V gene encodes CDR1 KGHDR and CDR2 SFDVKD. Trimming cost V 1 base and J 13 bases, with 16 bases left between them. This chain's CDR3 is CATSDLFDSTSQFF. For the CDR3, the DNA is TGTGCCACCAGTGATTTATTCGACTCCACATCTCAGTTCTTC.

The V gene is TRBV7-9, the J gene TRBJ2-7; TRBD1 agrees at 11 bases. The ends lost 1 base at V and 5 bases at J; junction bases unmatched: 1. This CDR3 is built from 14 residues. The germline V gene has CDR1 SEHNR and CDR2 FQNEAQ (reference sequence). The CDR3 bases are TGTGCCAGCAGCTTAGAGGGACAGGGGGACGAGCAGTACTTC. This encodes CASSLEGQGDEQYF.

The CDR3 region is CAIGGQAAAEAFF. CDR3 nucleotide sequence: TGTGCCATCGGGGGACAGGCCGCCGCTGAAGCTTTCTTT. V gene TRBV10-3 combines with J gene TRBJ1-1, with 8 positions matching TRBD1. J was trimmed by 6 bases and V by 8 bases; bases with no gene match: 8. This CDR3 has 13 residues. Per germline, CDR1 ENHRY and CDR2 SYGVKD.

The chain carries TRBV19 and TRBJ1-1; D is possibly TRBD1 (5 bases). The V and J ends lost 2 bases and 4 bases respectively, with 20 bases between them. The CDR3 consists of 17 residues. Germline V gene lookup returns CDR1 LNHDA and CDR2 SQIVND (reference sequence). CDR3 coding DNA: TGTGCCAGTAGTATACACCTAGGGCGGGGGAAACCCACTGAAGCTTTCTTT. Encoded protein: CASSIHLGRGKPTEAFF.

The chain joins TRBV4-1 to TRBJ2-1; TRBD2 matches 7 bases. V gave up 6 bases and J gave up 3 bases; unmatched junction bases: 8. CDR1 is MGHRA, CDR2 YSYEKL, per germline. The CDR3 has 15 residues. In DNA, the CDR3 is TGCGCCAGCAGAAGGGCGGGAGATTACTACAATGAGCAGTTCTTC. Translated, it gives CASRRAGDYYNEQFF.

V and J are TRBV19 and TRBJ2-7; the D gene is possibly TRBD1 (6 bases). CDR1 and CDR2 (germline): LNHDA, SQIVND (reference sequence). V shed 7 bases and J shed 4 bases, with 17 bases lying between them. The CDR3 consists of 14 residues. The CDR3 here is CASTQSGQNYEQYF. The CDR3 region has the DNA TGTGCCAGTACCCAAAGCGGACAGAATTACGAGCAGTACTTC.

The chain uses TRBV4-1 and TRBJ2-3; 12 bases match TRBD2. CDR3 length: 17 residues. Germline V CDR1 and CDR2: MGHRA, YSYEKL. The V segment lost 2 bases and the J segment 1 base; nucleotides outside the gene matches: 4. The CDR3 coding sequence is TGCGCCAGCAGCCAACCCAGACTAGCGGGGGGCACAGATACGCAGTATTTT. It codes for CASSQPRLAGGTDTQYF.